The present T cell receptor (beta chain) was sequenced within a study of cytomegalovirus exposure and HLA in healthy donors. Study findings and constraints: It was reported that the classifier diagnosed cytomegalovirus status with high specificity and sensitivity in both the original and validation cohorts. Some V segments (TRBV6-2 and TRBV6-3 among them) were excluded as indistinguishable. Most of the CMV-associated TCR beta chains (in a later analysis) appeared to be HLA-restricted. As immune exposure information, only CMV serostatus was available.

Germline V gene sequence: CDR1 SNHLY, CDR2 FYNNEI. CDR3 length: 15 residues. The germline V and J ends were trimmed by 5 bases and 0 bases, with 10 bases remaining between them. Concerning this clone itself: Its antigen is not identified.

Researchers ran the PCR with 60 Vbeta and 13 Jbeta primers. Assay used: immunoSEQ multiplex PCR; TCRdb lists only in-frame clones, some missing. The sample lists 75,000 to 95,000 clones, about three quarters seen once, with about 4.2% in the top ten. The genes are TRBV2 and TRBJ2-2, with a possible D match to TRBD1 (6 bases). The source is a male donor in good health and CMV-seropositive. The sequenced sample consisted of PBMCs. The CDR3 coding sequence is TGTGCCAGCAGTCCGAGGACAGCGAACACCGGGGAGCTGTTTTTT. Amino acids: CASSPRTANTGELFF.